This T cell receptor beta chain came from a study of OX40 agonist ivuxolimab in advanced cancers. Across the whole study: Three patients had partial responses: one hepatocellular carcinoma, two cutaneous melanoma.

The study's findings and limits: There was clonal expansion of CD4+ and CD8+ blood T cells by week 6 at 0.1 to 3.0 mg/kg. Still undetermined is the antigen specificity of the expanded peripheral T cells.

The CDR3 has 13 amino acids. V shed 2 bases and J shed 1 base, with 4 bases lying between them. Looked up from germline, CDR1 is KGHSH and CDR2 is LQKENI. Using immunoSEQ multiplex PCR, the repertoire was profiled, and TCRdb retains in-frame clones only, with some absent. Among 70,000 to 95,000 clones listed, roughly 93% were seen once. A note on this clone: The antigen is not known.

The receptor's source is an adult with an advanced solid tumor such as melanoma, head and neck, liver or kidney cancer. The V and J genes are TRBV18 and TRBJ2-3, with no clear D. The specimen comprised CD4+ or CD8+ T cells sorted from blood, sampled in a trial of the OX40 agonist ivuxolimab. The CDR3 protein is CASSPYGTDTQYF. The CDR3 DNA is TGTGCCAGCTCACCATACGGCACAGATACGCAGTATTTT.